Below, 8 T cell receptor beta chains from the same sample are listed, as sequenced in a study of CD8 T cells in ankylosing spondylitis. In TCRdb, the 5' RACE reads were re-called with MiXCR into one record per CDR3 protein. The repertoire holds a few hundred thousand distinct CDR3 sequences, approximately 11% seen once, with about 6.8% in the top ten. Sequences were obtained from blood, either unsorted or a sorted T cell fraction (not recorded which). The receptors were sampled from a male donor with ankylosing spondylitis or in good health (not recorded which).

V and J are TRBV20-1 and TRBJ1-4; D is perhaps TRBD1 (5 bases). The germline V and J ends were trimmed by 0 bases and 8 bases, with 16 bases remaining between them. Germline CDR1 DFQATT, CDR2 SNEGSKA (reference sequence). The CDR3 extends over 15 amino acids. The CDR3 coding sequence is TGCAGTGCTAGAGATGTTGCGGGGCCGGGAGAAAAACTGTTTTTT. Amino acids: CSARDVAGPGEKLFF.

This clonotype was counted at least ten times. V gene TRBV2 combines with J gene TRBJ2-1; D is possibly TRBD2 (6 bases). Deletions cut 6 bases from V and 0 bases from J, with 12 bases between. CDR3 length: 15 amino acids. Germline CDR1 is SNHLY and CDR2 is FYNNEI. This CDR3 reads CASRNTSYSYNEQFF. CDR3 sequence (DNA): TGTGCCAGCAGAAACACTAGCTACTCCTACAATGAGCAGTTCTTC.

This clonotype turned up a few times. This chain connects TRBV27 to TRBJ1-6; 7 bases map to TRBD1. Germline V CDR1 and CDR2: MNHEY, SMNVEV (reference sequence). The CDR3 runs 15 residues. The junction had 5 bases not matched to a gene; V was cut back by 6 bases and J by 3 bases. DNA for the CDR3: TGTGCCAGCAGCGACAGGGCGTACTATAATTCACCCCTCCACTTT. It translates to CASSDRAYYNSPLHF.

The sample holds many counts of this clonotype. The J gene is TRBJ1-2, the V gene TRBV11-2, with D perhaps TRBD1 (6 bases). The CDR3 spans 15 residues. Trimming took 5 bases from V and 4 from J, leaving 17 bases between them. Germline assignment: CDR1 SGHAT and CDR2 FQNNGV. The CDR3 nucleotides read TGTGCCAGCAGCCGCGGCCGGGGGGGCAGCTATGGCTACACCTTC. Translation gives CASSRGRGGSYGYTF.

The chain is built from TRBV12-3 or TRBV12-4 and TRBJ2-7, with TRBD1 identical over 8 bases. With 5 bases clipped from V and 0 bases from J, the junction kept 6 bases outside the gene matches. This CDR3 has 15 amino acids. This CDR3 reads CASSEDRENSYEQYF. In DNA form, the CDR3 reads TGTGCCAGCAGTGAGGACAGGGAGAACTCCTACGAGCAGTACTTC.

V gene TRBV6-1 combines with J gene TRBJ2-2; D perhaps matches TRBD2 (5 bases). CDR1 MNHNS and CDR2 SASEGT come from the germline V gene. Between the trimmed V and J ends, which lost 6 bases and 4 bases, there was a span of 12 bases. This CDR3 contains 14 residues. This CDR3 is CASRRGPITGELFF. The CDR3 coding sequence is TGTGCCAGCAGGCGAGGGCCTATCACCGGGGAGCTGTTTTTT.

This clonotype was counted at least ten times. In DNA form, the CDR3 reads TGCAGTGCTAGAGATCTTCGTCCGCGGGTACTAGCCAAAAACATTCAGTACTTC. This sequence encodes CSARDLRPRVLAKNIQYF. The V call is TRBV20-1, the J call TRBJ2-4; D may be TRBD2 (5 bases). The germline CDR1 and CDR2 sequences are DFQATT and SNEGSKA (reference sequence). With 0 bases removed from V and 0 bases from J, the gap between germline ends came to 18 bases. CDR3 length equals 18 residues.

In this sample, this clonotype turned up a few times. V usage is TRBV5-5 and J usage is TRBJ1-2; D uncertain. Germline CDR1 and CDR2: SGHKS and YYEKEE (reference sequence). V was trimmed by 5 bases and J by 3 bases, leaving 11 bases between them. The CDR3 consists of 13 residues. The CDR3 sequence is CASRPQAYYGYTF. The CDR3, as DNA: TGTGCCAGCAGACCCCAGGCCTACTATGGCTACACCTTC.